The entry that follows covers one TCR beta chain sequence. The data belong to a study of control samples from healthy donors and cancer patients. V was shortened by 6 bases and J by 0 bases, with 17 bases between the two germline ends. The CDR3 consists of 16 residues. Germline V gene data show CDR1 as SNHLY and CDR2 as FYNNEI. Profiled with immunoSEQ multiplex PCR; TCRdb holds only in-frame clones, not every one. The sample has about 130,000 clones, around 90% seen once. This clonotype was obtained from a young man in good health. The genes are TRBV2 and TRBJ1-1; D not certain. The sequencing sample was made of blood. CDR3 in DNA: TGTGCCAGCAGCCCCTTCGGGGAGAGGGTGAACACTGAAGCTTTCTTT. Its translation: CASSPFGERVNTEAFF.